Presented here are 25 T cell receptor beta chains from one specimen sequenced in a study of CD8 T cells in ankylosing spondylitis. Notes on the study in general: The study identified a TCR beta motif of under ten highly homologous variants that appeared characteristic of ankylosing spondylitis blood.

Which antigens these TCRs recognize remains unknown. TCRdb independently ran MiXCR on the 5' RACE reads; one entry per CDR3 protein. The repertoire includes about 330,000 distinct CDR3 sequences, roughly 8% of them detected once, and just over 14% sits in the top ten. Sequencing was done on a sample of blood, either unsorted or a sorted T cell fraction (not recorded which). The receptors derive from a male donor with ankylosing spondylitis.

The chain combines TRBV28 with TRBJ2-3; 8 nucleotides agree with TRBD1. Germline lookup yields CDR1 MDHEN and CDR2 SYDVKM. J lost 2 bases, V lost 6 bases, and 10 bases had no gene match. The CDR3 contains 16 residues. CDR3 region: CASRTPGQGVTDTQYF. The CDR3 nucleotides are TGTGCCAGCAGGACACCCGGACAGGGAGTCACAGATACGCAGTATTTT.

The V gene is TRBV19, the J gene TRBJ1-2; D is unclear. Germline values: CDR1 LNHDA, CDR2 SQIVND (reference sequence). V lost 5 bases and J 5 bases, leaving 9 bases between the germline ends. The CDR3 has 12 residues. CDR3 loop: CASSPDMYGYTF. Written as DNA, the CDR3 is TGTGCCAGTAGTCCCGACATGTATGGCTACACCTTC.

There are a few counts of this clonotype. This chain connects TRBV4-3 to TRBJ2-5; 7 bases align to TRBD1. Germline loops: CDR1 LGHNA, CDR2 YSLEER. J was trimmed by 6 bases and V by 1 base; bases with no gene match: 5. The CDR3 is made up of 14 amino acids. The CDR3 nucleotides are TGCGCCAGCAGCCAAGGTCAGGGGGTACAGACCCAGTACTTC. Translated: CASSQGQGVQTQYF.

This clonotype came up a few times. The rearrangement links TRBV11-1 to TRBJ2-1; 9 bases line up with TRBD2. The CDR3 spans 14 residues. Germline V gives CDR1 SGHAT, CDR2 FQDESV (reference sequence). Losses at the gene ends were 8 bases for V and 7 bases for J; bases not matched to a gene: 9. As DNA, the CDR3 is TGTGCCAGCGGCGCCGGGACTAGCCATAATGAGCAGTTCTTC. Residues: CASGAGTSHNEQFF.

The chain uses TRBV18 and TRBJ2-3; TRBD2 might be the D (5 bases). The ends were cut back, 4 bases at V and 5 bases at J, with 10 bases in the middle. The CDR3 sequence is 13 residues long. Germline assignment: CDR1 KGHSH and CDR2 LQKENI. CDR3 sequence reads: CASSRLAEDTQYF. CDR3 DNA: TGTGCCAGCTCACGTCTAGCCGAAGATACGCAGTATTTT.

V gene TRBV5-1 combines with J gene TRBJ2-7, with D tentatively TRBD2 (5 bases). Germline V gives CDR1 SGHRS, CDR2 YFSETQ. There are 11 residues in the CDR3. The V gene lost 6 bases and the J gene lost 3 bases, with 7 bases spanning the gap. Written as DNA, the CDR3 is TGCGCCAGCACCGAGGGCTACGAGCAGTACTTC. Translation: CASTEGYEQYF. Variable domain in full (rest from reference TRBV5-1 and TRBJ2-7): KAGVTQTPRYLIKTRGQQVTLSCSPISGHRSVSWYQQTPGQGLQFLFEYFSETQRNKGNFPGRFSGRQFSNSRSEMNVSTLELGDSALYLCASTEGYEQYFGPGTRLTVT.

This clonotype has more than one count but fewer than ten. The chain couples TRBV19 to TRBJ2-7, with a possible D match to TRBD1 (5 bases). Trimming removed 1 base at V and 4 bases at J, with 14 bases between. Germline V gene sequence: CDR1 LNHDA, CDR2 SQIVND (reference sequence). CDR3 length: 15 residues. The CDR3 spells CASSIGRGEKYEQYF. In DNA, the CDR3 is TGTGCCAGTAGTATAGGAAGGGGTGAAAAGTACGAGCAGTACTTC.

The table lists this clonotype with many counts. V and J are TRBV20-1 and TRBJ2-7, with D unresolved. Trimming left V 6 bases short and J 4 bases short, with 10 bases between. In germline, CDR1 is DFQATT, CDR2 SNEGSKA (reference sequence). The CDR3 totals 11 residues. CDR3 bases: TGCAGTGCCAGGCGCGAGTACGAGCAGTACTTC. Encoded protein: CSARREYEQYF.

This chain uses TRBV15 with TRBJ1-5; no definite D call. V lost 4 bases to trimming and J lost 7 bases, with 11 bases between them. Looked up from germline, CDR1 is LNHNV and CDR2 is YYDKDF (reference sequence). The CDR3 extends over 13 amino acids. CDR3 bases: TGTGCCACCAGCACATGGAGCGGCCAGCCCCAGCATTTT. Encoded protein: CATSTWSGQPQHF. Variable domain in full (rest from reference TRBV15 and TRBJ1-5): DAMVIQNPRYQVTQFGKPVTLSCSQTLNHNVMYWYQQKSSQAPKLLFHYYDKDFNNEADTPDNFQSRRPNTSFCFLDIRSPGLGDTAMYLCATSTWSGQPQHFGDGTRLSIL.

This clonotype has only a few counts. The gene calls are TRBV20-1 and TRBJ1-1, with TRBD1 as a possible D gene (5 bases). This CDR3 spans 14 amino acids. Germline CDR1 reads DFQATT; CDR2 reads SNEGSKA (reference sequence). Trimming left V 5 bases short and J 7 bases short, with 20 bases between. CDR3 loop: CSAPPRGGWGEAFF. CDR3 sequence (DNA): TGCAGTGCTCCTCCCCGCGGGGGGTGGGGTGAAGCTTTCTTT.

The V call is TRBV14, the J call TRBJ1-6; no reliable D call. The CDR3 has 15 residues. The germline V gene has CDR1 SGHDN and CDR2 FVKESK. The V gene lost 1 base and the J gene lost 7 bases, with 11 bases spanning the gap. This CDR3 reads CASSQGRLLNSPLHF. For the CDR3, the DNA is TGTGCCAGCAGCCAAGGCCGCCTTCTGAATTCACCCCTCCACTTT.

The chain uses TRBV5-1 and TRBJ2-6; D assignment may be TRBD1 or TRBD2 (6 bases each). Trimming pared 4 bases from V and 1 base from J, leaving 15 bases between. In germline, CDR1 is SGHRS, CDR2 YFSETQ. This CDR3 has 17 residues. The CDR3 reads CASSQQGGWSGANVLTF. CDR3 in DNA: TGCGCCAGCAGCCAACAGGGAGGATGGTCTGGGGCCAACGTCCTGACTTTC.

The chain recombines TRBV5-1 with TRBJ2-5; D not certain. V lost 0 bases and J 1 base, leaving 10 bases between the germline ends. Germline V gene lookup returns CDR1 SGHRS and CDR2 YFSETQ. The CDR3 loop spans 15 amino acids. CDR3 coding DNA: TGCGCCAGCAGCTTGGAGACTGCCCTCCAAGAGACCCAGTACTTC. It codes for CASSLETALQETQYF. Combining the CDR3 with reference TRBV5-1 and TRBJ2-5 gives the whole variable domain KAGVTQTPRYLIKTRGQQVTLSCSPISGHRSVSWYQQTPGQGLQFLFEYFSETQRNKGNFPGRFSGRQFSNSRSEMNVSTLELGDSALYLCASSLETALQETQYFGPGTRLLVL.

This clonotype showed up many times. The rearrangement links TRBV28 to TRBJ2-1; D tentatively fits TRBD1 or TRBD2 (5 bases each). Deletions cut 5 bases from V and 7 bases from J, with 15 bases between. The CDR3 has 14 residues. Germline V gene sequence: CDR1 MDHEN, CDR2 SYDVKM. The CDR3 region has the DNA TGTGCCAGCAGTGTGACCGGGGCTAGGAATGAGCAGTTCTTC. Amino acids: CASSVTGARNEQFF.

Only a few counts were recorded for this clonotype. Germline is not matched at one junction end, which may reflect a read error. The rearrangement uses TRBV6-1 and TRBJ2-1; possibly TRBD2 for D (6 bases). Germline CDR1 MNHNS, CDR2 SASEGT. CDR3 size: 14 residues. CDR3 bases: TGTGCCAGCAGGGAAGCGGGCTCCTACAATGAGCAGTTCTTC. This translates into CASREAGSYNEQFF.

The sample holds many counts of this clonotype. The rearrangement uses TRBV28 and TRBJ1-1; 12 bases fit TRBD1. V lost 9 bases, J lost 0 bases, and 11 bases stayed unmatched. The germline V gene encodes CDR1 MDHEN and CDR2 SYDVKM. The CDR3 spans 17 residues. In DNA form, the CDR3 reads TGTGCCAGTAACAATCCGGGACAGGGGGCGGTGAACACTGAAGCTTTCTTT. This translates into CASNNPGQGAVNTEAFF.

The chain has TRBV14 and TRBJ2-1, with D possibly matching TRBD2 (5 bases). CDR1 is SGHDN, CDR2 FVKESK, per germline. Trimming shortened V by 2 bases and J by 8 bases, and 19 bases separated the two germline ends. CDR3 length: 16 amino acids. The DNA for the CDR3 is TGTGCCAGCAGCCAATATGGAGGCCTACTTGGGGATGAGCAGTTCTTC. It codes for CASSQYGGLLGDEQFF.

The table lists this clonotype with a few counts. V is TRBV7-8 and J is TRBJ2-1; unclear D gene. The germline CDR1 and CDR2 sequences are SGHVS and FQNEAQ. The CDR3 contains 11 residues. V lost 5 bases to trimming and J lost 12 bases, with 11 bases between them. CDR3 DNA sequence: TGTGCCAGCAGCCCTGCTAGGGCGCAGTTCTTC. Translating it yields CASSPARAQFF. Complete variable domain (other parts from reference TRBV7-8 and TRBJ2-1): GAGVSQSPRYKVAKRGQDVALRCDPISGHVSLFWYQQALGQGPEFLTYFQNEAQLDKSGLPSDRFFAERPEGSVSTLKIQRTQQEDSAVYLCASSPARAQFFGPGTRLTVL.

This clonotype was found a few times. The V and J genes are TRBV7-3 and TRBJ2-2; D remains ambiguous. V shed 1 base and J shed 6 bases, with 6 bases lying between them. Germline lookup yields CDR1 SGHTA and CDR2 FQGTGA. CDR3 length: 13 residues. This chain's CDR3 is CASSLMVPGELFF. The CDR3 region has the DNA TGTGCCAGCAGCTTAATGGTTCCCGGGGAGCTGTTTTTT.

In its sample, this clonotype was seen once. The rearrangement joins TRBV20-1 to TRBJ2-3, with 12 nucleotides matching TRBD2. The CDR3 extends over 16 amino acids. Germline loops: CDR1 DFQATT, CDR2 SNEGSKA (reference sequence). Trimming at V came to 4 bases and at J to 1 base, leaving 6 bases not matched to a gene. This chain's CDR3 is CSATPGLAGRTDTQYF. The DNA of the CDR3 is TGCAGTGCTACTCCGGGACTAGCGGGCCGCACAGATACGCAGTATTTT.

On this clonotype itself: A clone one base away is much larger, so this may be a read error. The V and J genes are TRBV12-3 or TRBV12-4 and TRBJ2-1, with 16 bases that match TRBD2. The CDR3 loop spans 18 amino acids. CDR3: CACSSGLAGGPSYNEQFF. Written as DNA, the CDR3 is TGTGCCTGCAGTTCGGGACTAGCGGGAGGGCCCTCCTACAATGAGCAGTTCTTC.

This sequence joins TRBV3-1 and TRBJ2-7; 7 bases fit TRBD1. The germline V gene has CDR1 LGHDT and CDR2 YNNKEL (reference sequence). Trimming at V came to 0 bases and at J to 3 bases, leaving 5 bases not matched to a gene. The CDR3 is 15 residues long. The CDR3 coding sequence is TGTGCCAGCAGCCAAGACCGGGACAGCCTCTACGAGCAGTACTTC. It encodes CASSQDRDSLYEQYF.

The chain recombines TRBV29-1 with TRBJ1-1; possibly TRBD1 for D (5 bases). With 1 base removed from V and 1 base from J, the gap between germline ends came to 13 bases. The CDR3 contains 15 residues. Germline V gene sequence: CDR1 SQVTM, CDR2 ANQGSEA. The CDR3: CSVEGTRRGNTEAFF. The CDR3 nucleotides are TGCAGCGTTGAAGGTACACGAAGGGGGAACACTGAAGCTTTCTTT. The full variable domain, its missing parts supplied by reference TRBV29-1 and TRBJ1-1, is SAVISQKPSRDICQRGTSLTIQCQVDSQVTMMFWYRQQPGQSLTLIATANQGSEATYESGFVIDKFPISRPNLTFSTLTVSNMSPEDSSIYLCSVEGTRRGNTEAFFGQGTRLTVV.

CDR3 DNA sequence: TGCGCCAGCCCCCCGAGACTAGCGGGAGGGCCTGAAGAGACCCAGTACTTC. Translation gives CASPPRLAGGPEETQYF. This rearrangement joins TRBV23-1 to TRBJ2-5; 14 nucleotides agree with TRBD2. TRBV23-1 is labeled an ORF, and its function is uncertain. This CDR3 spans 17 amino acids. With 8 bases clipped from V and 3 bases from J, the junction kept 11 bases outside the gene matches.

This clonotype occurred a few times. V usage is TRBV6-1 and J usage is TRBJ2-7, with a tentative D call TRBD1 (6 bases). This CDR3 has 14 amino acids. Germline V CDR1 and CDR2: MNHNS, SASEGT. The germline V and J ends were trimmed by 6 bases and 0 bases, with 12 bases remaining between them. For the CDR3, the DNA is TGTGCCAGCAGGGTCCGGGACAACTCCTACGAGCAGTACTTC. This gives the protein CASRVRDNSYEQYF.